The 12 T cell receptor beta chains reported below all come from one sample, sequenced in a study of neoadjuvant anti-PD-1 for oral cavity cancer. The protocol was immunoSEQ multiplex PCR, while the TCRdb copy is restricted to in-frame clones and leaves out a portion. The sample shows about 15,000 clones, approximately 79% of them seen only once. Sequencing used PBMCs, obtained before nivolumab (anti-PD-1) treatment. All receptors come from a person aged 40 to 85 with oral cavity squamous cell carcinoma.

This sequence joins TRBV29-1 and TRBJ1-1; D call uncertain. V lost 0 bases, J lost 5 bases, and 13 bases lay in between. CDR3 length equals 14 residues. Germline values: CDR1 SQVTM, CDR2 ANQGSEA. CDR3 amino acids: CSVEEGSRVTEAFF. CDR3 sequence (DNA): TGCAGCGTTGAAGAGGGGAGTAGGGTTACTGAAGCTTTCTTT.

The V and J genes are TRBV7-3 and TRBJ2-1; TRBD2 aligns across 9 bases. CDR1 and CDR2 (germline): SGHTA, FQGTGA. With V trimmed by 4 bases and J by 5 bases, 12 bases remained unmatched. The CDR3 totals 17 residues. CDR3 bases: TGTGCCAGCAGCTCCAGCTTTCTAGCGGGGAGGGACAATGAGCAGTTCTTC. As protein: CASSSSFLAGRDNEQFF. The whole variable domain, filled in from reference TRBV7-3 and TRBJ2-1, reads GAGVSQTPSNKVTEKGKYVELRCDPISGHTALYWYRQSLGQGPEFLIYFQGTGAADDSGLPNDRFFAVRPEGSVSTLKIQRTERGDSAVYLCASSSSFLAGRDNEQFFGPGTRLTVL.

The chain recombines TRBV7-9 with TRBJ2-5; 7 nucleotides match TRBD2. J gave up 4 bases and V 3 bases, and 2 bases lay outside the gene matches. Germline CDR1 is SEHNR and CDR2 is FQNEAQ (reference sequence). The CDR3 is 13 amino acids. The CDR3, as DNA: TGTGCCAGCAGCTTGGGAGGGAGAGAGACCCAGTACTTC. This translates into CASSLGGRETQYF.

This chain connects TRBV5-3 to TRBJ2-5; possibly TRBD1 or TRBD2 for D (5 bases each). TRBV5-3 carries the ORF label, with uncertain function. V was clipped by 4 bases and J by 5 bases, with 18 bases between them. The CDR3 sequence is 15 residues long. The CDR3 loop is CARSPGTPQRETQYF. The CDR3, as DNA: TGTGCCAGAAGCCCCGGGACCCCCCAGAGGGAGACCCAGTACTTC.

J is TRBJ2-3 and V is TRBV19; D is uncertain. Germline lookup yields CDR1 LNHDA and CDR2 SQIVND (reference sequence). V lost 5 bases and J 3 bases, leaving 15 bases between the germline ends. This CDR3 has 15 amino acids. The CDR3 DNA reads TGTGCCAGTAGTCGCCCCCTAACAACTACAGATACGCAGTATTTT. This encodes CASSRPLTTTDTQYF.

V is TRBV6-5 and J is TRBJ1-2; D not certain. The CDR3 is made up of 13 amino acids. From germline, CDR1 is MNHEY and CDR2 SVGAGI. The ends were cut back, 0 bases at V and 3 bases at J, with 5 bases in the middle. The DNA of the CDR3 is TGTGCCAGCAGTTACTCTCCCGACTATGGCTACACCTTC. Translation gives CASSYSPDYGYTF.

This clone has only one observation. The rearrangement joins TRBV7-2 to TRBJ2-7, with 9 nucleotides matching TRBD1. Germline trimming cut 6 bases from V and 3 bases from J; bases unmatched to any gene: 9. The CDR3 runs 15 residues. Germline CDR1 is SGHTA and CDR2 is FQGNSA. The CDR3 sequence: CASRQTGGSGYEQYF. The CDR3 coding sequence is TGTGCCAGCAGACAAACAGGGGGCAGTGGCTACGAGCAGTACTTC.

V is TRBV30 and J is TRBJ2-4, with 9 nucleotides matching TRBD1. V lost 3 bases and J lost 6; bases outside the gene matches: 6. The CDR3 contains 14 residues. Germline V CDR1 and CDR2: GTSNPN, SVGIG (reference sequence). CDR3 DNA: TGTGCCTGGAGCGACGACAGGGGGGCAAACATTCAGTACTTC. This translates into CAWSDDRGANIQYF.

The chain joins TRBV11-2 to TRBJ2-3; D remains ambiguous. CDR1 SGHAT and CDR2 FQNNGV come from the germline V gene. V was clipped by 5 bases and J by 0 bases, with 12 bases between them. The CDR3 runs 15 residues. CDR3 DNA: TGTGCCAGCAGCATCCCAATTACTAGCACAGATACGCAGTATTTT. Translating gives CASSIPITSTDTQYF.

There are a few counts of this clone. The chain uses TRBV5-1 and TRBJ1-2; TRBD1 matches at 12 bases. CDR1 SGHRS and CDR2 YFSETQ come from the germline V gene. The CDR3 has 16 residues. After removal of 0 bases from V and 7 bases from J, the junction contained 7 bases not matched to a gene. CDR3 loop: CASSLEGTGGVFGYTF. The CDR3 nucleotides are TGCGCCAGCAGCTTGGAGGGGACAGGGGGCGTCTTTGGCTACACCTTC.

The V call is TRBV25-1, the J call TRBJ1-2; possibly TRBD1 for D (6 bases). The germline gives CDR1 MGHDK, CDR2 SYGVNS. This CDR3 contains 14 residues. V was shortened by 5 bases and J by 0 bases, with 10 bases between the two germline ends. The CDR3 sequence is CASSRQGPNYGYTF. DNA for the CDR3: TGTGCCAGCAGTCGTCAGGGGCCTAACTATGGCTACACCTTC.

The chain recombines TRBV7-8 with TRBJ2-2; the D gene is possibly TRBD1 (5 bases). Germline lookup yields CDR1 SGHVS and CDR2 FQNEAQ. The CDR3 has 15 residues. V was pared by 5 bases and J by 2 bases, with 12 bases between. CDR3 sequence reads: CASSPRRVNTGELFF. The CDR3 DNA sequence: TGTGCCAGCAGCCCACGCAGGGTTAACACCGGGGAGCTGTTTTTT.